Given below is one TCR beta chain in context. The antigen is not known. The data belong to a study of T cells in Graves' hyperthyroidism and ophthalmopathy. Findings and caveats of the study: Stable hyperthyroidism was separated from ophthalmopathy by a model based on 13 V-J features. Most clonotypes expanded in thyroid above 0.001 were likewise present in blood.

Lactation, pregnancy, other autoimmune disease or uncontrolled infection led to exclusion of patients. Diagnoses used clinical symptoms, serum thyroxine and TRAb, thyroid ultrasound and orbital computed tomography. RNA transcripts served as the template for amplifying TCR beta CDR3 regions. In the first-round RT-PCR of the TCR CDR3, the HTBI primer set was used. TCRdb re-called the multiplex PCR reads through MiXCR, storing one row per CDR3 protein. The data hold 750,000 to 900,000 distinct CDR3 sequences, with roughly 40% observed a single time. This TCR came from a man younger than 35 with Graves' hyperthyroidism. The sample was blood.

DNA for the CDR3: TGTGCCAGTAGTCCGGGACAGGGGATTAATTCACCCCTCCACTTT. This translates into CASSPGQGINSPLHF. This chain connects TRBV19 to TRBJ1-6, with TRBD1 matching over 10 bases. V dropped 5 bases and J dropped 6; count of bases not matched to a gene: 4. This CDR3 spans 15 amino acids. In germline, CDR1 is LNHDA, CDR2 SQIVND (reference sequence). Full variable domain (remainder filled in from reference TRBV19 and TRBJ1-6): DGGITQSPKYLFRKEGQNVTLSCEQNLNHDAMYWYRQDPGQGLRLIYYSQIVNDFQKGDIAEGYSVSREKKESFPLTVTSAQKNPTAFYLCASSPGQGINSPLHFGNGTRLTVT.